The 11 T cell receptor beta chains below all came from one sample that was sequenced in a study of blood T cells in healthy people across ages. A J-beta primer mix and a sample-barcoded 5' primer were used in a second PCR of roughly 7 to 12 cycles. TCRdb called the 5' RACE reads again in MiXCR, with one record for every CDR3 protein. The sample lists 1.5 million to 1.9 million distinct CDR3 sequences; under 55% were seen once. Specimen: blood. Receptor source: a woman under 30 in good health.

This clonotype turned up a few times. V usage is TRBV24-1 and J usage is TRBJ2-1; 9 bases are shared with TRBD1. The CDR3 totals 15 residues. V dropped 5 bases and J dropped 2; count of bases not matched to a gene: 3. Per the germline V gene, CDR1 is KGHDR and CDR2 is SFDVKD. Here the CDR3 reads CATSATGGAYNEQFF. For the CDR3, the DNA is TGTGCCACCAGTGCGACAGGGGGGGCCTACAATGAGCAGTTCTTC.

This clonotype came up a few times. This sequence joins TRBV9 and TRBJ2-7; 7 bases map to TRBD2. CDR3 size: 14 residues. Germline V gene data show CDR1 as SGDLS and CDR2 as YYNGEE. V lost 9 bases, J lost 3 bases, and 12 bases stayed unmatched. CDR3: CAKTSRSAGYEQYF. The CDR3 bases are TGTGCCAAGACTAGCAGGTCTGCAGGCTACGAGCAGTACTTC.

The chain has TRBV5-1 and TRBJ2-3, with D perhaps matching TRBD2 (6 bases). This CDR3 contains 14 residues. CDR1 is SGHRS and CDR2 is YFSETQ in the germline V gene. With 2 bases removed from V and 6 bases from J, the gap between germline ends came to 13 bases. The CDR3 DNA reads TGCGCCAGCAGCTTAGTATCGGGAGCGGATACGCAGTATTTT. Its translation: CASSLVSGADTQYF.

This clonotype was counted at least ten times. V is TRBV4-1 and J is TRBJ1-2; a possible D gene is TRBD1 (5 bases). The CDR3 consists of 14 residues. Trimming left V 4 bases short and J 5 bases short, with 14 bases between. Germline values: CDR1 MGHRA, CDR2 YSYEKL. CDR3 in amino acids: CASSPGRGGYGYTF. CDR3 bases: TGCGCCAGCAGCCCTGGAAGGGGTGGTTATGGCTACACCTTC.

This clonotype was picked up a small number of times. The chain links TRBV6-5 to TRBJ2-1; D is unresolved. CDR3 length equals 13 residues. V lost 2 bases to trimming and J lost 8 bases, with 10 bases between them. The germline V gene encodes CDR1 MNHEY and CDR2 SVGAGI. CDR3 amino acids: CASSYRYGHEQFF. Written as DNA, the CDR3 is TGTGCCAGCAGTTACCGATACGGACATGAGCAGTTCTTC.

This clonotype was picked up a small number of times. The V and J genes are TRBV4-1 and TRBJ1-4; no definite D call. The CDR3 is 13 amino acids. The V and J ends lost 1 base and 5 bases respectively, with 5 bases between them. Germline V lookup: CDR1 MGHRA, CDR2 YSYEKL. The chain's CDR3 is CASSQGQNEKLFF. The CDR3 coding sequence is TGCGCCAGCAGCCAAGGGCAGAATGAAAAACTGTTTTTT.

This chain's CDR3 is CASSFGQVSQPQHF. Written as DNA, the CDR3 is TGTGCCAGCAGTTTCGGACAGGTTAGTCAGCCCCAGCATTTT. The chain combines TRBV12-3 or TRBV12-4 with TRBJ1-5; 7 bases align to TRBD1. The CDR3 runs 14 residues. Losses at the gene ends were 3 bases for V and 6 bases for J; bases not matched to a gene: 5.

This clonotype was counted only a few times. This sequence joins TRBV6-6 and TRBJ2-1; D gene unclear. The germline CDR1 and CDR2 sequences are MNHNY and SVGAGI (reference sequence). This CDR3 is 13 amino acids long. Trimming removed 2 bases from V and 8 bases from J, with 10 bases in between. The DNA for the CDR3 is TGTGCCAGCAGTTACCTGAATAACGATGAGCAGTTCTTC. Residues: CASSYLNNDEQFF.

This rearrangement joins TRBV3-1 to TRBJ2-5; a weak D match, TRBD1 (6 bases). V dropped 6 bases and J dropped 11 bases, with 25 bases sitting between them. The CDR3 spans 15 residues. Germline loops: CDR1 LGHDT, CDR2 YNNKEL (reference sequence). This chain's CDR3 is CASSPAGDGHNEQYF. The DNA of the CDR3 is TGTGCCAGCAGTCCGGCAGGGGACGGTCACAATGAGCAGTACTTC.

This clonotype was counted a few times. V usage is TRBV15 and J usage is TRBJ1-6; D gene uncertain. This CDR3 is 13 amino acids long. V was shortened by 10 bases and J by 0 bases, with 7 bases between the two germline ends. CDR1 and CDR2 (germline): LNHNV, YYDKDF (reference sequence). The CDR3 sequence: CAIKNSYNSPLHF. CDR3 nucleotides: TGTGCCATCAAGAACTCCTATAATTCACCCCTCCACTTT.

This clonotype was seen a few times. The chain recombines TRBV20-1 with TRBJ2-1; D may be TRBD2 (6 bases). The CDR3 is 15 amino acids. The V and J ends lost 3 bases and 2 bases respectively, with 14 bases between them. Germline V lookup: CDR1 DFQATT, CDR2 SNEGSKA (reference sequence). The CDR3 loop is CSARARGTPYNEQFF. The CDR3 DNA follows: TGCAGTGCTAGGGCACGAGGGACTCCCTACAATGAGCAGTTCTTC.